The clone carrying this TCR beta chain has only a few counts. This record belongs to a study of post-analysis software for immune sequencing data. The authors incorporated unique molecular identifiers into the TCR beta cDNA libraries. MiXCR, run by TCRdb on the PCR reads, gives a single entry per CDR3 protein. The sample yields 150,000 or so distinct CDR3 sequences, around 34% seen once. From germline, CDR1 is SGHVS and CDR2 FNYEAQ. The CDR3 runs 15 residues. J lost 1 base, V lost 5 bases, and 3 bases had no gene match. V is TRBV7-6 and J is TRBJ2-7, with 12 bases that match TRBD2. The origin of this receptor is a girl aged 10 to 17 with multiple sclerosis. The material was blood, obtained after autologous hematopoietic stem cell transplantation. In nucleotides, the CDR3 is TGTGCCAGCAGCCGACTAGCGGGAGATTCCTACGAGCAGTACTTC. This translates into CASSRLAGDSYEQYF.